This T cell receptor (beta chain) was recorded in a study of T cell responses to AZD1222 COVID-19 vaccine. Regarding the study as a whole: As reported, nearly half of all spike-specific TCRs target variant regions that are unmutated. The CD4 TCRs associated with vaccination extended across spike and predominated at 160-218 and 743-854. The donors showed a predominance of white British ancestry and of females, with possible underestimation of clonal diversity. The number of AZD1222 recipients seropositive at baseline was only 6 or 7.

The ends were cut back, 8 bases at V and 2 bases at J, with 13 bases in the middle. This CDR3 is built from 13 residues. Germline V lookup: CDR1 MNHEY, CDR2 SVGAGI. Turning to this clone: Its target is not known.

The data were produced by immunoSEQ multiplex PCR, yet TCRdb's version contains in-frame clones alone and is incomplete. In the table there are around 70,000 clones, about four fifths of which are singletons. The receptor comes from an adult in good health. Sequences were derived from peripheral blood, sampled on day 0 of MenACWY control vaccination. This chain connects TRBV6-5 to TRBJ2-7; D remains unclear. CDR3 nucleotides: TGTGCCAGCGCTAATGGTTTTGCCTACGAGCAGTACTTC. Translated, it gives CASANGFAYEQYF.